This T cell receptor (beta chain) originates from a study of blood T cell repertoires in COVID-19. The wider study: The analysed material was cDNA or gDNA that came from T cells, B-cell-depleted T cells, or PBMCs.

In the original analysis: Reference gene primer amplification gave estimated nucleated cell counts. Measured with immunoSEQ multiplex PCR; TCRdb has only the in-frame clones, and not every one. V, J and clone size are those of that table, while D and trimming were read from the DNA. Among 150,000 to 200,000 clones listed, 75% to 85% were seen once. The CDR3 sequence is 13 residues long. V shed 3 bases and J shed 0 bases, with 5 bases lying between them. Germline V gives CDR1 SGHVS, CDR2 FQNEAQ. Sequencing was carried out using peripheral blood. The V call is TRBV7-8, the J call TRBJ1-1, with no clear D. This sequence originates from a human donor in a cohort sampled during active COVID-19. The CDR3 DNA sequence: TGTGCCAGCAGCTTGTACATGAACACTGAAGCTTTCTTT. Protein product: CASSLYMNTEAFF.